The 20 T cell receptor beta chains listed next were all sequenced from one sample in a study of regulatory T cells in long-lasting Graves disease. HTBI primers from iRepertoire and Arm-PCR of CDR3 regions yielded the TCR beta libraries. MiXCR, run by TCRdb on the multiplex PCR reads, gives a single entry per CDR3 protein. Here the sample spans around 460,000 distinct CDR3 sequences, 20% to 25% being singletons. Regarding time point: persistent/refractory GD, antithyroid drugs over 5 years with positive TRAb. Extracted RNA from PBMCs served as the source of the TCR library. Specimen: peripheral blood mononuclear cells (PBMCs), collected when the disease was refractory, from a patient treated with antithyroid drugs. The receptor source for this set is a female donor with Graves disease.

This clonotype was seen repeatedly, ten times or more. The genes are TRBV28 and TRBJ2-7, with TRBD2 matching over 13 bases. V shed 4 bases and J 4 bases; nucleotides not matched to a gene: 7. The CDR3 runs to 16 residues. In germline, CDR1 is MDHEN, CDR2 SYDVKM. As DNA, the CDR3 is TGTGCCAGCAGTTGGACTAGCGGGAGTCTCAAGTACGAGCAGTACTTC. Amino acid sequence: CASSWTSGSLKYEQYF.

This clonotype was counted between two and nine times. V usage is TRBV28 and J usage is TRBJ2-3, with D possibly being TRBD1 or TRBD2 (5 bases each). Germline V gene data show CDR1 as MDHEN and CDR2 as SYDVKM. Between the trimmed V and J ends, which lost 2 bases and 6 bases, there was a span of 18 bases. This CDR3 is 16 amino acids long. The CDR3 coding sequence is TGTGCCAGCAGTTTAGATGGGGGATCGGTTACGGATACGCAGTATTTT. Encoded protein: CASSLDGGSVTDTQYF.

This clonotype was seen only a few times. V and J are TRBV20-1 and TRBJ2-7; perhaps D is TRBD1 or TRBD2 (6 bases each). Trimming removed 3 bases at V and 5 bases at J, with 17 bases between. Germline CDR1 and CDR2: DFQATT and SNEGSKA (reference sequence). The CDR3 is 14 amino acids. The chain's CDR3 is CSASAGQNRDEQYF. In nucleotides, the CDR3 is TGCAGTGCTAGCGCGGGACAAAATCGCGACGAGCAGTACTTC.

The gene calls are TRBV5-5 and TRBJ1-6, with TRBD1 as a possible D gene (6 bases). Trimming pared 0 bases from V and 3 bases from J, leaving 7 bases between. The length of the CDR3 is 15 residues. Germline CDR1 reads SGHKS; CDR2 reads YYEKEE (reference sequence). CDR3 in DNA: TGTGCCAGCAGCTTGGCGGGACACTATAATTCACCCCTCCACTTT. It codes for CASSLAGHYNSPLHF. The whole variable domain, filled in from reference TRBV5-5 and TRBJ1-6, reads DAGVTQSPTHLIKTRGQQVTLRCSPISGHKSVSWYQQVLGQGPQFIFQYYEKEERGRGNFPDRFSARQFPNYSSELNVNALLLGDSALYLCASSLAGHYNSPLHFGNGTRLTVT.

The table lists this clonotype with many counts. In DNA form, the CDR3 reads TGTGCCAGCAGTTCTAGGCGGCAGGGGCCTAACTACGAGCAGTACTTC. The encoded protein is CASSSRRQGPNYEQYF. The chain employs TRBV28 and TRBJ2-7, with a possible D match to TRBD1 (6 bases). Between the trimmed V and J ends, which lost 4 bases and 3 bases, there was a span of 19 bases. The CDR3 contains 16 residues. Germline assignment: CDR1 MDHEN and CDR2 SYDVKM.

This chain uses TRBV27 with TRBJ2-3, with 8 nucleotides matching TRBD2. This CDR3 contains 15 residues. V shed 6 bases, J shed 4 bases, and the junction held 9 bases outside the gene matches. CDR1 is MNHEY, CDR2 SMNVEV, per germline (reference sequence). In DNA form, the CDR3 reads TGTGCCAGCAGCCCCGTTGTGGGACTAGCAGATACGCAGTATTTT. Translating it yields CASSPVVGLADTQYF.

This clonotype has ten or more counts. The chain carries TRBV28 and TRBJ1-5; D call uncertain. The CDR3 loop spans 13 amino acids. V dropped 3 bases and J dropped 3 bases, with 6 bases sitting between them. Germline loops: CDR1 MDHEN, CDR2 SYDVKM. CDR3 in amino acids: CASSLGYNQPQHF. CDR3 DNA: TGTGCCAGCAGTTTGGGGTACAATCAGCCCCAGCATTTT.

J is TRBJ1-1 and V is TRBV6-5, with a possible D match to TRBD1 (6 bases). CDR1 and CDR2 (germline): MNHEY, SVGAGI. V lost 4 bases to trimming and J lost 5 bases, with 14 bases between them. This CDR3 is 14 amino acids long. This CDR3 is CASSSDRFRTEAFF. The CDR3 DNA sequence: TGTGCCAGCAGTTCAGACAGGTTTCGAACTGAAGCTTTCTTT.

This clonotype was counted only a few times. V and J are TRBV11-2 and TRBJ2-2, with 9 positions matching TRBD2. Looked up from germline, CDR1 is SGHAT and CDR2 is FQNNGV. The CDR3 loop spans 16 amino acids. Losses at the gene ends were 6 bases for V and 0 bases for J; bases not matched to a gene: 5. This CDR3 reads CASRWLAGPNTGELFF. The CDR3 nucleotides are TGTGCCAGCAGATGGCTAGCGGGACCGAACACCGGGGAGCTGTTTTTT.

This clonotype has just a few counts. DNA for the CDR3: TGTGCCAGCAGCCTCGGGCAGACTCATCAGCCCCAGCATTTT. Its protein product is CASSLGQTHQPQHF. The chain employs TRBV3-1 and TRBJ1-5; D ambiguous. The V and J ends lost 4 bases and 5 bases respectively, with 12 bases between them. The V gene's germline CDR1 is LGHDT and CDR2 YNNKEL (reference sequence). The CDR3 is made up of 14 amino acids.

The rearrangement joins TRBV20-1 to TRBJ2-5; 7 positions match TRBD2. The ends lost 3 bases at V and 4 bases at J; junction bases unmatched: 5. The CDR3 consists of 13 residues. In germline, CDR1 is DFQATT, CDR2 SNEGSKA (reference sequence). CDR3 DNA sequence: TGCAGTGCTAGTAGCGGGCTAGCAGAGACCCAGTACTTC. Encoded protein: CSASSGLAETQYF.

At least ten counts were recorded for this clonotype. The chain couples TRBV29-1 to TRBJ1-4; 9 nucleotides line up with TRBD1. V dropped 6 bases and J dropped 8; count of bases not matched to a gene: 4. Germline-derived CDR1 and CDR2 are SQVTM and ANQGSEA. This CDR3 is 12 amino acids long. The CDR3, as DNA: TGCAGCGTCCAGGGACAGGGAGAAAAACTGTTTTTT. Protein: CSVQGQGEKLFF. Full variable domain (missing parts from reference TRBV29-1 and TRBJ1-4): SAVISQKPSRDICQRGTSLTIQCQVDSQVTMMFWYRQQPGQSLTLIATANQGSEATYESGFVIDKFPISRPNLTFSTLTVSNMSPEDSSIYLCSVQGQGEKLFFGSGTQLSVL.

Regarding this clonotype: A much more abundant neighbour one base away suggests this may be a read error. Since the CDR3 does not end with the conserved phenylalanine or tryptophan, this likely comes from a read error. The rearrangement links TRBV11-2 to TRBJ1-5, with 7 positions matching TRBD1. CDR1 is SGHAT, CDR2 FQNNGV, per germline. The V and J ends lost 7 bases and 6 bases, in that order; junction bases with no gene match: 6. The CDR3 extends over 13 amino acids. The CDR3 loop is CASNQGGGQPQHL. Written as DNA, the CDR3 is TGTGCCAGCAACCAGGGGGGTGGTCAGCCCCAGCATCTT.

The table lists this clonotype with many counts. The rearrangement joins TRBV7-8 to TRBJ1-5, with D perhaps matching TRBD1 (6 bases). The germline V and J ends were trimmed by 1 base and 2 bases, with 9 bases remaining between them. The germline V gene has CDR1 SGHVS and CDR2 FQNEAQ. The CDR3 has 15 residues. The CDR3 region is CASSLEGVGNQPQHF. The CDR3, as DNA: TGTGCCAGCAGCTTAGAGGGGGTGGGCAATCAGCCCCAGCATTTT.

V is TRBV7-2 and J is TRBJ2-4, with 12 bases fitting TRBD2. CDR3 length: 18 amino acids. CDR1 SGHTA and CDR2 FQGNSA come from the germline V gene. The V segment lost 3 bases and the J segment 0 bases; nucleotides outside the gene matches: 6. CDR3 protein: CASSFRTSGVIAKNIQYF. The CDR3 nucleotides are TGTGCCAGCAGCTTCAGGACTAGCGGGGTCATAGCCAAAAACATTCAGTACTTC. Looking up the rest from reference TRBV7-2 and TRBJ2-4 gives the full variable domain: GAGVSQSPSNKVTEKGKDVELRCDPISGHTALYWYRQSLGQGLEFLIYFQGNSAPDKSGLPSDRFSAERTGGSVSTLTIQRTQQEDSAVYLCASSFRTSGVIAKNIQYFGAGTRLSVL.

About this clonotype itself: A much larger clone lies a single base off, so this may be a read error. The CDR3 bases are TGTGCCAGCAGCCGCCGGGGCAGCGGTAGTACTGAAGCTTCCTTT. This translates into CASSRRGSGSTEASF. V usage is TRBV28 and J usage is TRBJ1-1; tentatively, D is TRBD1 (5 bases). This CDR3 contains 15 residues. Germline CDR1 is MDHEN and CDR2 is SYDVKM. Looking up the rest from reference TRBV28 and TRBJ1-1 gives the full variable domain: DVKVTQSSRYLVKRTGEKVFLECVQDMDHENMFWYRQDPGLGLRLIYFSYDVKMKEKGDIPEGYSVSREKKERFSLILESASTNQTSMYLCASSRRGSGSTEASFGQGTRLTVV.

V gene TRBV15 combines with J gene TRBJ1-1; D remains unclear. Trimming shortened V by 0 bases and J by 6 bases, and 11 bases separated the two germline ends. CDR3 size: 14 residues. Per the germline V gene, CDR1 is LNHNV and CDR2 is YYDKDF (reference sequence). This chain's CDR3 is CATSRDHGGAEAFF. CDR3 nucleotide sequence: TGTGCCACCAGCAGAGATCATGGAGGCGCTGAAGCTTTCTTT.

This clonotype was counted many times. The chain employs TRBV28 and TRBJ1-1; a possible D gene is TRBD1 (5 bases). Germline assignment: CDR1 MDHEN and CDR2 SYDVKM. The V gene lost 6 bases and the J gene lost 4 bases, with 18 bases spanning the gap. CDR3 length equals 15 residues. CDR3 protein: CASRLRQLMSTEAFF. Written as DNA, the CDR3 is TGTGCCAGCAGGCTCCGACAGTTAATGAGCACTGAAGCTTTCTTT. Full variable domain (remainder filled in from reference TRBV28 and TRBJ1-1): DVKVTQSSRYLVKRTGEKVFLECVQDMDHENMFWYRQDPGLGLRLIYFSYDVKMKEKGDIPEGYSVSREKKERFSLILESASTNQTSMYLCASRLRQLMSTEAFFGQGTRLTVV.

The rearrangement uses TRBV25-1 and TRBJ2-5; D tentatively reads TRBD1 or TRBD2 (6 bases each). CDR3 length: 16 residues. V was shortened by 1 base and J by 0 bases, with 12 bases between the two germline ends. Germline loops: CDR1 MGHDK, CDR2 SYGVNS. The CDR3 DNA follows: TGTGCCAGCAGTGAATCACGGGGGCGATACCAAGAGACCCAGTACTTC. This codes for CASSESRGRYQETQYF.

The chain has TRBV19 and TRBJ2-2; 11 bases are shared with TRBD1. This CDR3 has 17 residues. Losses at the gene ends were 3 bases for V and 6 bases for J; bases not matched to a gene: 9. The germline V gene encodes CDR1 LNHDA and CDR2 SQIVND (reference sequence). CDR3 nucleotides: TGTGCCAGTAGTATCCGTAGGGACAGGGGGGGGTCCGGGGAGCTGTTTTTT. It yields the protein CASSIRRDRGGSGELFF.